Sequencing of this T cell receptor (beta chain) was carried out in a study of T cell repertoires in cytomegalovirus infection. This clonotype was detected ten times or more. The antigen remains undetermined. Points from the study as a whole: Within the response measured ex vivo, HLA-C-restricted CMV-specific TCR beta clonotypes were dominant.

TCRdb redid the calling of the reads with MiXCR, one entry per CDR3 protein. Of 100,000 to 150,000 distinct CDR3 sequences listed, about 10% were seen once; the top ten hold 10%. The V gene end was trimmed by 6 bases and the J gene end by 7 bases; junction bases not matched to a gene: 15. This CDR3 contains 15 residues. The germline V gene has CDR1 DFQATT and CDR2 SNEGSKA (reference sequence). Material for sequencing was PBMCs. The clonotype was recovered from a human donor in good health (CMV status not recorded). Some clones in this sample may be carry-over from other donors' samples. The V call is TRBV20-1, the J call TRBJ1-5; 7 bases fit TRBD1. This chain's CDR3 is CSASRQGGGVQPQHF. The CDR3 DNA is TGCAGTGCCAGTAGACAGGGAGGAGGAGTCCAGCCCCAGCATTTT.